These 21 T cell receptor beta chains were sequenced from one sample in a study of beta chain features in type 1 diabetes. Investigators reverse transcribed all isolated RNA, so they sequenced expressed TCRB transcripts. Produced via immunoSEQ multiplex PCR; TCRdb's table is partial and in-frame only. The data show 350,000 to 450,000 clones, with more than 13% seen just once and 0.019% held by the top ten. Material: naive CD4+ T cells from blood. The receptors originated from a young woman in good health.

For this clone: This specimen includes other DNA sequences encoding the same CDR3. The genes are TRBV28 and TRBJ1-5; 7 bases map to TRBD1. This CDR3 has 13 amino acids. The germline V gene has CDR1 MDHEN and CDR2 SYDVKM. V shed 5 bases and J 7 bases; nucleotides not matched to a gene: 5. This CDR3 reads CASSLDRVQPQHF. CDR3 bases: TGTGCCAGCAGTCTTGACAGGGTCCAGCCCCAGCATTTT.

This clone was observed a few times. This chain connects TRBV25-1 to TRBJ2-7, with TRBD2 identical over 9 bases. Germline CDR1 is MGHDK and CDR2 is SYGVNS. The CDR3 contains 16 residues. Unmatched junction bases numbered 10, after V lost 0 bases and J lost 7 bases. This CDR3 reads CASSEYHSSGSREQYF. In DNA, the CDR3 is TGTGCCAGCAGTGAATATCATAGTAGCGGGAGTAGAGAGCAGTACTTC.

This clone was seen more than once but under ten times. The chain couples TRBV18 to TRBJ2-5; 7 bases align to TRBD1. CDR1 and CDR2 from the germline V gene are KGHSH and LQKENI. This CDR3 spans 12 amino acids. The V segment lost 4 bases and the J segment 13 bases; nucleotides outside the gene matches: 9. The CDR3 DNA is TGTGCCAGCTCACGCGACAGGGCTCTTTGGTACTTC. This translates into CASSRDRALWYF.

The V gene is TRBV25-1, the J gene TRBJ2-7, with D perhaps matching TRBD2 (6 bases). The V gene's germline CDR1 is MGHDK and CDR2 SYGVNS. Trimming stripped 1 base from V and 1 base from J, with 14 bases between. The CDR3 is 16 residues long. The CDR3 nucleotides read TGTGCCAGCAGTGAATTTGGAGGGCGACGATCCTACGAGCAGTACTTC. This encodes CASSEFGGRRSYEQYF.

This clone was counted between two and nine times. CDR3 amino acids: CASSAPKGTRGQETQYF. CDR3 nucleotide sequence: TGTGCCAGCAGCGCTCCTAAAGGGACTAGGGGACAAGAGACCCAGTACTTC. The chain recombines TRBV9 with TRBJ2-5, with 8 bases aligning to TRBD2. Trimming at V came to 3 bases and at J to 2 bases, leaving 12 bases not matched to a gene. CDR3 length: 17 residues. Germline V lookup: CDR1 SGDLS, CDR2 YYNGEE. Looking up the rest from reference TRBV9 and TRBJ2-5 gives the full variable domain: DSGVTQTPKHLITATGQRVTLRCSPRSGDLSVYWYQQSLDQGLQFLIQYYNGEERAKGNILERFSAQQFPDLHSELNLSSLELGDSALYFCASSAPKGTRGQETQYFGPGTRLLVL.

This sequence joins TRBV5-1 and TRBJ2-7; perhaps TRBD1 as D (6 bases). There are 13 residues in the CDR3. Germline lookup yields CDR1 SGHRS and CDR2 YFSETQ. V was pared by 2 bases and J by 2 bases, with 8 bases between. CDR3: CASSLGTPYEQYF. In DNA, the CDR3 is TGCGCCAGCAGCTTAGGGACACCCTACGAGCAGTACTTC.

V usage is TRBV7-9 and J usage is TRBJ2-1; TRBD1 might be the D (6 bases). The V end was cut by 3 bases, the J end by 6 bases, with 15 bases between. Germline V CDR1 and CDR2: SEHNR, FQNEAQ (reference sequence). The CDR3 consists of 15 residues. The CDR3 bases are TGTGCCAGCAGCTTCCCTCGGACAGATACCAATGAGCAGTTCTTC. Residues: CASSFPRTDTNEQFF.

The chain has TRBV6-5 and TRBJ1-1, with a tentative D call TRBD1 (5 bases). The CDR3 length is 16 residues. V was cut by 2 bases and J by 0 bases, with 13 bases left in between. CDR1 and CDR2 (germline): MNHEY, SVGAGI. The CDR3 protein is CASSYVQGTMNTEAFF. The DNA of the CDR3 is TGTGCCAGCAGTTACGTTCAGGGAACCATGAACACTGAAGCTTTCTTT.

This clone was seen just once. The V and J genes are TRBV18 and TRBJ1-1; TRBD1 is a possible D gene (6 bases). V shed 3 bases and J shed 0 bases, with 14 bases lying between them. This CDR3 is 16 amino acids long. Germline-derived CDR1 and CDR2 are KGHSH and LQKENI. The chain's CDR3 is CASSPYATGMNTEAFF. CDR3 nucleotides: TGTGCCAGCTCACCCTATGCGACAGGAATGAACACTGAAGCTTTCTTT.

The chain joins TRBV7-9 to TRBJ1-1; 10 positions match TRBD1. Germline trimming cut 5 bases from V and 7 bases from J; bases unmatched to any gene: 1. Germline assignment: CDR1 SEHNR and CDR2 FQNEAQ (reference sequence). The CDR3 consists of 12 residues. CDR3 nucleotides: TGTGCCAGCAGCCGGGACAGGGGTGAAGCTTTCTTT. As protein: CASSRDRGEAFF.

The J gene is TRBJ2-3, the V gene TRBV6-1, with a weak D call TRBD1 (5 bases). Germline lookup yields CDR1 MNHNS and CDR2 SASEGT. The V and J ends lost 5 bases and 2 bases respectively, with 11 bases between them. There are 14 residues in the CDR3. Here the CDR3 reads CASSKGPATDTQYF. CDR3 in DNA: TGTGCCAGCAGTAAGGGGCCAGCCACAGATACGCAGTATTTT.

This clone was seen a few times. The CDR3 sequence is CASGRRYTDTQYF. The CDR3 bases are TGTGCCAGTGGAAGGAGATACACAGATACGCAGTATTTT. This chain links TRBV19 with TRBJ2-3, with no clear D. From germline, CDR1 is LNHDA and CDR2 SQIVND (reference sequence). The ends were cut back, 8 bases at V and 2 bases at J, with 11 bases in the middle. CDR3 length: 13 amino acids.

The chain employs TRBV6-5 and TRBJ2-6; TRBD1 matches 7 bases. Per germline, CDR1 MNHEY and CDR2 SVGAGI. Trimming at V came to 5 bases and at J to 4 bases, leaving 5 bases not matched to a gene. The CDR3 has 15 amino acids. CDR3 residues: CASSTGAHGANVLTF. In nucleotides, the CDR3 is TGTGCCAGCAGTACAGGGGCGCACGGGGCCAACGTCCTGACTTTC.

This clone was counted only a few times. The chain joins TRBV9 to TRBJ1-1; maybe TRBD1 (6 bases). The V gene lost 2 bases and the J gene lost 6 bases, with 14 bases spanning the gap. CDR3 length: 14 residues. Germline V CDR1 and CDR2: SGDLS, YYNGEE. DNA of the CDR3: TGTGCCAGCAGCGTCGAGGGGGTAGGGGCTGAAGCTTTCTTT. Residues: CASSVEGVGAEAFF.

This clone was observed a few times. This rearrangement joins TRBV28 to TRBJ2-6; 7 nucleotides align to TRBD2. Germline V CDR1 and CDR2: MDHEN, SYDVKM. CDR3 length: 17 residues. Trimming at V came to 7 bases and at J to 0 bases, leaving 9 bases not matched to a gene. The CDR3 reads CASTRGRVGSGANVLTF. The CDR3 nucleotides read TGTGCCAGCACCCGGGGGAGGGTGGGCTCTGGGGCCAACGTCCTGACTTTC.

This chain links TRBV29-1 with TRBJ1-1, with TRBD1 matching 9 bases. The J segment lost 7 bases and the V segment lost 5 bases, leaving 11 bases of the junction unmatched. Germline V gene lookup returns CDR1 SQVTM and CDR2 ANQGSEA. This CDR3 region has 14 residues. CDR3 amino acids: CSVQSTGGAGEAFF. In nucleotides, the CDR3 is TGCAGCGTTCAATCTACAGGGGGCGCGGGTGAAGCTTTCTTT.

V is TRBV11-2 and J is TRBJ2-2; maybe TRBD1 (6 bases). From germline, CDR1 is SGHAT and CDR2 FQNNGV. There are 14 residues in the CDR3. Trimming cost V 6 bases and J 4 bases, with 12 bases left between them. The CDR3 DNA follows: TGTGCCAGCAGTCGACAGGCGTCCACCGGGGAGCTGTTTTTT. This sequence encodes CASSRQASTGELFF.

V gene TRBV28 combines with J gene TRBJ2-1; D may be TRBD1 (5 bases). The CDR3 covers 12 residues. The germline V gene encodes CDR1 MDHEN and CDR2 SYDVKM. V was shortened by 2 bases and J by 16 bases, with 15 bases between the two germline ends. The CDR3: CASSLPSQGKFF. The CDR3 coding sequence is TGTGCCAGCAGTTTACCCTCTCAGGGAAAATTCTTC.

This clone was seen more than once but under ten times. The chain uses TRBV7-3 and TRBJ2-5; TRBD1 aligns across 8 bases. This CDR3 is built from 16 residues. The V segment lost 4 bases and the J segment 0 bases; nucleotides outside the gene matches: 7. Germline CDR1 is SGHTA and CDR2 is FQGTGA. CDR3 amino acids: CASSSFPDRDQETQYF. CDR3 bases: TGTGCCAGCAGCTCGTTCCCGGACAGGGACCAAGAGACCCAGTACTTC. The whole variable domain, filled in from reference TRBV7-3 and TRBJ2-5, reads GAGVSQTPSNKVTEKGKYVELRCDPISGHTALYWYRQSLGQGPEFLIYFQGTGAADDSGLPNDRFFAVRPEGSVSTLKIQRTERGDSAVYLCASSSFPDRDQETQYFGPGTRLLVL.

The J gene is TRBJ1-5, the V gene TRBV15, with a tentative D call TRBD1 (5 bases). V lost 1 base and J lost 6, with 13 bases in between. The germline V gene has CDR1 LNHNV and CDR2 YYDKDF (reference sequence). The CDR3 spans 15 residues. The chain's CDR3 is CATSRAVGAGQPQHF. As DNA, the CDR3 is TGTGCCACCAGCAGAGCCGTAGGGGCAGGTCAGCCCCAGCATTTT.

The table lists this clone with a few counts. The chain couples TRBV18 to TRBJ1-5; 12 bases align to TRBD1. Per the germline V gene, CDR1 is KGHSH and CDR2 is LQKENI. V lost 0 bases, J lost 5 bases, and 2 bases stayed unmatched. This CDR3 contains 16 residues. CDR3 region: CASSPPGQGAHQPQHF. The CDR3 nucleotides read TGTGCCAGCTCACCACCGGGACAGGGGGCACATCAGCCCCAGCATTTT.